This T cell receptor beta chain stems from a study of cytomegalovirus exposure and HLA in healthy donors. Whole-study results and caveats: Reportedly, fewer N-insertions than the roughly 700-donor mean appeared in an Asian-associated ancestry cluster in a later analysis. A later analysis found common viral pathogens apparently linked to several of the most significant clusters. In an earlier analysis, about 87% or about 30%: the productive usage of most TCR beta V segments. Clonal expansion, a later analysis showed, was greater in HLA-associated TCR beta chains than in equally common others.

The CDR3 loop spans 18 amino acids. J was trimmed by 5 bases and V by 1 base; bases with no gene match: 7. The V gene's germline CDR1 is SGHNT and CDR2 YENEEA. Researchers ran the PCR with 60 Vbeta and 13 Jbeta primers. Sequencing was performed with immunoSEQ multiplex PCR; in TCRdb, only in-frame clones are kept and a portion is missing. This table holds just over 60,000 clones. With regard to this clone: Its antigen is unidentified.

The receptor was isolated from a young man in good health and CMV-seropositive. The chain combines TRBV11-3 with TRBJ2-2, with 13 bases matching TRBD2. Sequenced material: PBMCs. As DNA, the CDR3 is TGTGCCAGCAGCTTAGCCCTCAGACTAGCGGGAGGAACCGGGGAGCTGTTTTTT. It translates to CASSLALRLAGGTGELFF.